This T cell receptor (beta chain) was sequenced for a study of cytomegalovirus exposure and HLA in healthy donors. Study-wide results and limits: A later analysis linked a missense DCLRE1C variant to TCR beta V- and J-gene trimming. Sequencing depth across donors, presence/absence analyses assumed, was roughly uniform. TCR beta sequences reportedly predicted most subjects' HLA-A and HLA-B alleles accurately.

CDR1 and CDR2 (germline): MNHNS, SASEGT. The CDR3 has 12 amino acids. V was clipped by 7 bases and J by 2 bases, with 9 bases between them. About this clone: No antigen is known for it.

The PCR ran on 60 Vbeta and 13 Jbeta primers. The method was immunoSEQ multiplex PCR; TCRdb's version includes in-frame clones alone and lacks a portion of them. In the table there are 150,000 to 200,000 clones, approximately 78% of which are singletons. Sequenced sample: PBMCs. This TCR was sampled from a woman aged 30 to 39 in good health and CMV-seropositive. The V call is TRBV6-1, the J call TRBJ2-7, with D uncertain. CDR3 sequence: CASMAAAYEQYF. Written as DNA, the CDR3 is TGTGCCAGCATGGCGGCAGCCTACGAGCAGTACTTC.